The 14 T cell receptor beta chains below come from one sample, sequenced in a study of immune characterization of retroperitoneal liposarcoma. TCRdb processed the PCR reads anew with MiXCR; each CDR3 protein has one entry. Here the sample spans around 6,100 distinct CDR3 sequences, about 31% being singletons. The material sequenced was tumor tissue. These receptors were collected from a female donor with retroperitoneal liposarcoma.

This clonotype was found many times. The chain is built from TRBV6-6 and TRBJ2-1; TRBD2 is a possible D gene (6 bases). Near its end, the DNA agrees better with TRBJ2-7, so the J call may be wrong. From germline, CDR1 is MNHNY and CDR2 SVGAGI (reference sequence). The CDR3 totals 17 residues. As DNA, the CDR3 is TGTGCCAGCAGTTACGGGGGGAGACCTAGCTCCTACAATGAGCAGTACTTC. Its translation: CASSYGGRPSSYNEQYF.

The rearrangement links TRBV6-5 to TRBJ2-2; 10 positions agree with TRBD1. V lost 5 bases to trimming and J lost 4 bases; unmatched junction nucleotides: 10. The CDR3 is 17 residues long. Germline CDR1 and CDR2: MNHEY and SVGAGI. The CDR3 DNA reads TGTGCCAGCAGTAGTTTTGGGACAGGGGTTGGCACCGGGGAGCTGTTTTTT. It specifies CASSSFGTGVGTGELFF.

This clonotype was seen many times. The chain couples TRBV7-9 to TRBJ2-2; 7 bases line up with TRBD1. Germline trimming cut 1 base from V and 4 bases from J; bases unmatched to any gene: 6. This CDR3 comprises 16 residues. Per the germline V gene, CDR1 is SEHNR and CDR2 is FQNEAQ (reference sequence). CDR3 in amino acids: CASSLVQGFVTGELFF. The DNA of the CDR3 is TGTGCCAGCAGCTTAGTACAGGGGTTCGTCACCGGGGAGCTGTTTTTT. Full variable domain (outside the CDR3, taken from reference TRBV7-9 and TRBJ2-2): DTGVSQNPRHKITKRGQNVTFRCDPISEHNRLYWYRQTLGQGPEFLTYFQNEAQLEKSRLLSDRFSAERPKGSFSTLEIQRTEQGDSAMYLCASSLVQGFVTGELFFGEGSRLTVL.

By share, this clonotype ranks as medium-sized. CDR3 DNA sequence: TGTGCCAGCAGTTTATACACCGGGGAGCTGTTTTTT. Its translation is CASSLYTGELFF. V and J are TRBV12-3 or TRBV12-4 and TRBJ2-2, with no clear D. This CDR3 contains 12 residues. The germline V and J ends were trimmed by 2 bases and 3 bases, with 1 base remaining between them.

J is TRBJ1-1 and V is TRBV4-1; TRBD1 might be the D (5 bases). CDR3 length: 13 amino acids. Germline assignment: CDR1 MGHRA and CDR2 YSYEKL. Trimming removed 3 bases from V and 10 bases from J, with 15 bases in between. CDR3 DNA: TGCGCCAGCAGCCAGGGGCTGGGTGTCACAGCTTTCTTT. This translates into CASSQGLGVTAFF.

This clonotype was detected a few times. The CDR3 DNA follows: TGTGCCAGCAGTCAAACAGCCGGGACTCGGTACAATGAGCAGTACTTC. Encoded protein: CASSQTAGTRYNEQYF. The V gene is TRBV6-5, the J gene TRBJ2-5; TRBD2 might be the D (6 bases). CDR3 length: 16 residues. CDR1 and CDR2 (germline): MNHEY, SVGAGI. Trimming cost V 5 bases and J 11 bases, with 27 bases left between them.

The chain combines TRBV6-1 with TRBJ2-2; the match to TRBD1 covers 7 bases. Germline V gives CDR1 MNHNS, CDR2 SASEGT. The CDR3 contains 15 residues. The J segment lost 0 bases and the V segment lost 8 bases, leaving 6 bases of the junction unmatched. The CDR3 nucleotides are TGTGCCAGCTCCCCCGGGACAGCGAACACCGGGGAGCTGTTTTTT. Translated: CASSPGTANTGELFF.

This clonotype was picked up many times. The CDR3 DNA follows: TGTGCCAGCAGTCTAGCGGGTAGCTCCTACAATGAGCAGTTCTTC. Amino acids: CASSLAGSSYNEQFF. The chain uses TRBV6-2 or TRBV6-3 and TRBJ2-1; 8 bases map to TRBD2. The CDR3 runs 15 residues. From germline, CDR1 is MNHEY and CDR2 SVGEGT. The trim removed 5 bases at V and 0 bases at J, leaving 3 bases unmatched.

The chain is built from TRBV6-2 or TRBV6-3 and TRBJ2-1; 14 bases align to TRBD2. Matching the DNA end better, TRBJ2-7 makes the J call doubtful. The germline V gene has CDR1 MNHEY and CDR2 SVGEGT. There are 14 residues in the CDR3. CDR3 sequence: CASKTSGGAREQYV. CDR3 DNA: TGTGCCAGCAAGACTAGCGGGGGGGCTCGTGAGCAGTACGTC.

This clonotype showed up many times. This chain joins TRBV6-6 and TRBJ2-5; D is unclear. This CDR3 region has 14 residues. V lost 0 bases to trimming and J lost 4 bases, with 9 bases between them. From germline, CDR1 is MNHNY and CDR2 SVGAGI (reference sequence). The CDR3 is CASSYSLGIETQYF. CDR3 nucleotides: TGTGCCAGCAGTTACTCGTTAGGGATAGAGACCCAGTACTTC.

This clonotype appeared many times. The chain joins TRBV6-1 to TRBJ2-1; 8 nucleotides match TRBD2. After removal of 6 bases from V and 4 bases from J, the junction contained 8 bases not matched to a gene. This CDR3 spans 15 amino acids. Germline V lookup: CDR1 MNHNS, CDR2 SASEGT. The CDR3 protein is CASSPGVAGYNEQFF. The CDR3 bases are TGTGCCAGCAGCCCCGGGGTAGCGGGATACAATGAGCAGTTCTTC.

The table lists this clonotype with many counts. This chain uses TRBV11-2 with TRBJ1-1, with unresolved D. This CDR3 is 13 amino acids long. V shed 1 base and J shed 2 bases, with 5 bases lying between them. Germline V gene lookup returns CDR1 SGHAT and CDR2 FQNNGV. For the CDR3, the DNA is TGTGCCAGCAGCTTAGGGAGTAACACTGAAGCTTTCTTT. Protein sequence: CASSLGSNTEAFF.

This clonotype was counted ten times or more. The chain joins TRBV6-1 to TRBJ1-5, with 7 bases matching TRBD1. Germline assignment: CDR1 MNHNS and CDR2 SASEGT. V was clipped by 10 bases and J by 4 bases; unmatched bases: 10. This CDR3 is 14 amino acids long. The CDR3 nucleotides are TGTGCCACCCAAGACAGGGCCCGTAATCAGCCCCAGCATTTT. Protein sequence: CATQDRARNQPQHF.

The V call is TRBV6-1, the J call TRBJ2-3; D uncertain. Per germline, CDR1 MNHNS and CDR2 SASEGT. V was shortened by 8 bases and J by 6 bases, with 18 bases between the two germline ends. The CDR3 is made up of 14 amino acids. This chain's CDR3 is CASLGSYLRDTQYF. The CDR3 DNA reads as TGTGCCAGCCTGGGGTCCTACCTGCGGGATACGCAGTATTTT.